This record looks at one T cell receptor (beta chain) sequence and its context. Its antigen is unknown. The input lacks base qualities; no much larger clone sits a single base away. This record comes from a study of blood T cell repertoires in COVID-19 (dated by TCRdb to about 2020). About the full investigation: Samples from collaborators originated in the United States, Italy and Spain and spanned both the acute and convalescent phases of COVID-19. The samples were drawn from the first 160 participants of the ongoing ImmuneRACE study and from some 1,300 subjects provided by 6 global collaborators. The material from the prospective study consisted of cDNA or gDNA derived from T cells, B-cell-depleted T cells, or PBMCs. The sample metadata nearly always contained a de-identified subject ID, COVID-19 status, age in years and sex. Where available, HLA class I and class II types were obtained from metadata supplied by the sample provider rather than from assay-based typing. Subjects who had been exposed to COVID-19, were actively infected with it, or had recovered from it provided the deeply sampled blood TCRbeta repertoires that made up the dataset. A freely available public database, intended as a resource for researchers studying the immune response to SARS-CoV-2, is where the repertoires were released.

The immunoSEQ Assay, a bias-controlled multiplex PCR, was used to amplify TCRbeta CDR3 regions from genomic DNA. Regarding the original processing steps: Within the assay, amplification of reference gene primers was used to estimate how many nucleated cells each sample contained. To quantify the absolute abundance of each unique TCRbeta CDR3 rearrangement, sequence reads were collapsed and filtered. Productive Simpson clonality was computed per sample as the square root of Simpson's diversity index over productive rearrangements. TCRdb carries this immuneACCESS record with in-frame sequences only. Its versions omit some clonotypes, under half of them owing to an unresolved V gene in the studies checked, with the rest unexplained. The V and J calls and clone size are taken from that table; D and trimming were inferred from the DNA. The sample records fewer than 200,000 clones, about 88% of which are singletons. Approximately 6% of the sample comes from the top ten.

Whole blood was collected in K2EDTA tubes by collaborating institutions according to the institutions' own protocols. For TCRbeta analysis, collaborators shipped samples as frozen whole blood, isolated PBMCs, or DNA extracted from either of those sample types. The full study reports these points: Clinical and demographic metadata were provided uncurated, with the amount varying by source and participant.

V and J are truncated by 1 base and 0 bases respectively, leaving an intervening sequence of 10 bases. From a lookup of the germline V gene, CDR1 and CDR2 are KGHSH and LQKENI. CDR3 length: 15 amino acids, cysteine to phenylalanine. The sequence is cut down to CDR3 DNA, 45 bases in frame from base 1. Material for sequencing was peripheral blood. The TCR was taken from a man aged 40-55 years with active or convalescent COVID-19. This sequence uses TRBV18 and TRBJ2-7; D gene: possibly TRBD1, on 6 matching bases. Here the CDR3 is given as CASSPHAQGSYEQYF. The DNA sequence is TGTGCCAGCTCACCACATGCACAGGGCTCCTACGAGCAGTACTTC.